This is a list of T cell receptor beta chains from one sample in a study of cytomegalovirus exposure and HLA in healthy donors. The data were produced by immunoSEQ multiplex PCR, yet TCRdb's version contains in-frame clones alone and is incomplete. The sample gives roughly 190,000 clones, around 79% of which show up once; more than 1.5% is in the top ten. Sequences were obtained from PBMCs. The receptors shown here come from a woman aged 45 to 65 in good health and CMV-seronegative. Both conserved end residues are part of each CDR3. The D gene is left open where the match is weak. Rows give clone size only sometimes, using once, few, many, or a class for an expanded clone.

>once|TRBJ2-7|-|TRBV6-5
CASQPPGGYEQYF
TGTGCCAGCCAGCCCCCCGGGGGCTACGAGCAGTACTTC
>-|TRBJ1-2|-|TRBV14
CASSQEGRPRGGYTF
TGTGCCAGCAGCCAAGAAGGCAGGCCAAGAGGGGGCTACACCTTC
>-|TRBJ1-6|-|TRBV27
CASRPMGGPPLHF
TGTGCCAGCAGACCTATGGGAGGACCACCCCTCCACTTT
>-|TRBJ1-2|-|TRBV13
CASSLGPGGVYGYTF
TGTGCCAGCAGCTTAGGACCGGGGGGGGTATATGGCTACACCTTC
>-|TRBJ1-3|-|TRBV28
CASSLFPGGDTIYF
TGTGCCAGCAGTTTGTTTCCGGGGGGGGACACCATATATTTT
>-|TRBJ2-3|TRBD1|TRBV5-1
CASQGTGGTDTQYF
TGCGCCAGCCAAGGGACAGGGGGCACAGATACGCAGTATTTT
>-|TRBJ2-7|-|TRBV30
CAWSARGSSYEQYF
TGTGCCTGGAGCGCGAGAGGGAGCTCCTACGAGCAGTACTTC
>once|TRBJ2-7|TRBD1|TRBV7-2
CASSPRTGGAGEQYF
TGTGCCAGCAGCCCACGGACAGGGGGCGCAGGTGAGCAGTACTTC
>-|TRBJ1-2|-|TRBV19
CASSISVYGYTF
TGTGCCAGTAGTATATCGGTATATGGCTACACCTTC
>-|TRBJ1-2|TRBD1|TRBV27
CASSYSSGQGYYGYTF
TGTGCCAGCAGCTACTCCTCGGGACAGGGGTACTATGGCTACACCTTC
>-|TRBJ1-2|-|TRBV30
CAWSAQVANYGYTF
TGTGCCTGGAGTGCTCAGGTTGCTAACTATGGCTACACCTTC
>-|TRBJ2-2|TRBD2|TRBV6-4
CASRASAGGRTGELFF
TGTGCCAGCCGCGCCTCGGCGGGGGGGCGTACCGGGGAGCTGTTTTTT
>once|TRBJ1-5|-|TRBV7-9
CSSTGEGTPYQPQHF
TGTTCCAGCACGGGGGAGGGGACACCTTATCAGCCCCAGCATTTT
>-|TRBJ2-1|-|TRBV27
CASSSWMVGGNEQFF
TGTGCCAGCAGTTCTTGGATGGTCGGCGGCAATGAGCAGTTCTTC
>-|TRBJ2-2|TRBD2|TRBV19
CASRNGLANTGELFF
TGTGCCAGTAGAAACGGACTAGCCAACACCGGGGAGCTGTTTTTT
>-|TRBJ1-4|-|TRBV5-1
CASSLGSVATNEKLFF
TGCGCCAGCAGCTTGGGTTCAGTTGCAACTAATGAAAAACTGTTTTTT
>-|TRBJ1-1|TRBD1|TRBV5-4
CASSFPDRVEAFF
TGTGCCAGCAGCTTTCCGGACAGGGTTGAAGCTTTCTTT
>-|TRBJ2-1|TRBD2|TRBV6-1
CASRDYTYNEQFF
TGTGCCAGTCGGGACTACACTTACAATGAGCAGTTCTTC
>-|TRBJ1-5|TRBD1|TRBV7-2
CASSLKTGINQPQHF
TGTGCCAGCAGCTTAAAGACAGGGATCAATCAGCCCCAGCATTTT
>-|TRBJ1-1|-|TRBV14
CASSQIKLIANTEAFF
TGTGCCAGCAGCCAGATTAAGCTGATAGCGAACACTGAAGCTTTCTTT
>once|TRBJ2-5|TRBD1|TRBV11-3
CASSSHPGQGQETQYF
TGTGCCAGCAGCTCACACCCGGGACAGGGCCAAGAGACCCAGTACTTC
>-|TRBJ1-1|-|TRBV11-2
CASSSLAGAEAFF
TGTGCCAGCAGCTCCTTGGCGGGGGCTGAAGCTTTCTTT
>-|TRBJ2-1|TRBD2|TRBV4-3
CASSQVGSGGFYEQFF
TGCGCCAGCAGCCAAGTCGGTAGCGGGGGGTTCTATGAGCAGTTCTTC
>-|TRBJ1-1|-|TRBV27
CASSLSTVFDTEAFF
TGTGCCAGCAGTTTATCCACAGTGTTTGACACTGAAGCTTTCTTT